Shown below are 3 T cell receptor beta chains from a single sample sequenced in a study of blood T cell repertoires in COVID-19. Assay used: immunoSEQ multiplex PCR; TCRdb lists only in-frame clones, some missing. The sample consists of 150,000 or so clones, around nine tenths of them appearing once. Sequenced material: PBMCs or T cells enriched from blood (not recorded which). These receptors were collected from a woman aged 25-40 years with acute COVID-19.

The chain uses TRBV5-1 and TRBJ2-5; 7 positions match TRBD1. Per the germline V gene, CDR1 is SGHRS and CDR2 is YFSETQ. With 0 bases clipped from V and 3 bases from J, the junction kept 2 bases outside the gene matches. The CDR3 is 14 residues long. The CDR3 region is CASSLGTGKETQYF. In DNA form, the CDR3 reads TGCGCCAGCAGCTTGGGGACAGGAAAAGAGACCCAGTACTTC.

The V call is TRBV6-2 or TRBV6-3, the J call TRBJ2-3; perhaps TRBD1 as D (5 bases). The CDR3 covers 13 residues. V was shortened by 5 bases and J by 4 bases, with 10 bases between the two germline ends. In germline, CDR1 is MNHEY, CDR2 SVGEGT. The DNA of the CDR3 is TGTGCCAGCAGTCCCAGGGATGCAGATACGCAGTATTTT. This codes for CASSPRDADTQYF.

The chain couples TRBV19 to TRBJ2-7; 7 bases are a match to TRBD1. The CDR3 is made up of 16 amino acids. Trimming took 4 bases from V and 2 from J; bases not matched to a gene: 11. Germline CDR1 LNHDA, CDR2 SQIVND (reference sequence). Written as DNA, the CDR3 is TGTGCCAGTAGTACCCTCCACGGGCAGGGGGCCTACGAGCAGTACTTC. Encoded protein: CASSTLHGQGAYEQYF.